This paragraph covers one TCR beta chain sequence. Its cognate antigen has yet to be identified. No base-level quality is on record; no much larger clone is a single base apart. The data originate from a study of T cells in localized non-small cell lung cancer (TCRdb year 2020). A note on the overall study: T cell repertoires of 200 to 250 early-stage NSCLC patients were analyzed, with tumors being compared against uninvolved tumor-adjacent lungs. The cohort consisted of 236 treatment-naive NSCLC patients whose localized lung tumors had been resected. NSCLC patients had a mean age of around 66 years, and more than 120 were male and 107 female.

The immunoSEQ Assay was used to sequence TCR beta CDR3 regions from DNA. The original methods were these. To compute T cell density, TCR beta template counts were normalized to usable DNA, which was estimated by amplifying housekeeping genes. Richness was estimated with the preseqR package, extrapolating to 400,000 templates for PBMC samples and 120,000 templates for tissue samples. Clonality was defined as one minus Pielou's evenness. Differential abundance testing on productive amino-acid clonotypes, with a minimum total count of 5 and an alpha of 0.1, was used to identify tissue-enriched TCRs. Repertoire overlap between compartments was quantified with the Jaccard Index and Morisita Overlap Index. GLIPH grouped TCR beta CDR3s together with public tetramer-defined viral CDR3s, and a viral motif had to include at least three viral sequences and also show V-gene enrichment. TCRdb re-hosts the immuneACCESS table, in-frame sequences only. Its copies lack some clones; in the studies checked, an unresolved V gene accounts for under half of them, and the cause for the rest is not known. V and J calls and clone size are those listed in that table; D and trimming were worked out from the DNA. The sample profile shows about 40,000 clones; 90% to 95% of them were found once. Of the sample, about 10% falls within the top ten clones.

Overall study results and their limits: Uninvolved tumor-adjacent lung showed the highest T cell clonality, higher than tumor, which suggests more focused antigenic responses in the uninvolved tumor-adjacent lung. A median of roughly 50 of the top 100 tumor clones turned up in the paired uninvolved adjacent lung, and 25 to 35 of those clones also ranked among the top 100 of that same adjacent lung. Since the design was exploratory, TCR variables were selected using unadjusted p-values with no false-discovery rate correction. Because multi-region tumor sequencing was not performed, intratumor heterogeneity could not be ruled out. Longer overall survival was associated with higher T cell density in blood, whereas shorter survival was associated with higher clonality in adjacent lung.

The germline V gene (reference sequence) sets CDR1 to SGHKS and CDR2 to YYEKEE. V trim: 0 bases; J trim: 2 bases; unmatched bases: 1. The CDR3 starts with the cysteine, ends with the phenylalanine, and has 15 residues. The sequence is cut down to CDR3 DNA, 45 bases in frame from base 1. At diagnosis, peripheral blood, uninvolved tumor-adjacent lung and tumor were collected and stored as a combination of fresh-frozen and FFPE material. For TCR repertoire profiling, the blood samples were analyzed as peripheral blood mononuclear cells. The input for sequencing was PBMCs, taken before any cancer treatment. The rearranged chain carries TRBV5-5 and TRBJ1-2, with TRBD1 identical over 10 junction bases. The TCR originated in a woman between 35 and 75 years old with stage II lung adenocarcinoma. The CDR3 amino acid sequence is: CASSLGQGANYGYTF. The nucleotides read TGTGCCAGCAGCTTGGGACAGGGGGCGAACTATGGCTACACCTTC.